This T cell receptor (beta chain) comes out of a study of blood T cells in healthy people across ages. Overall study findings and caveats: The recorded TCR beta diversity per million T cells decreased in a roughly linear manner with age.

This clonotype has more than one count but fewer than ten. Its target is unknown. There are 15 residues in the CDR3. The germline V gene encodes CDR1 SGHAT and CDR2 FQNNGV. Trimming left V 0 bases short and J 3 bases short, with 10 bases between. PCR was performed a second time for roughly 7 to 11 cycles using a sample-barcoded 5' primer and a J-beta primer mix. Each CDR3 protein is one row after TCRdb ran MiXCR on the 5' RACE reads. This sample has about 1.8 million distinct CDR3 sequences, with about 49% found just once. This rearrangement joins TRBV11-2 to TRBJ2-3; no clear D. The receptor was isolated from a woman between 40 and 50 years old in good health. Sequencing was performed on blood. CDR3 region: CASSLDSSGTDTQYF. In DNA, the CDR3 is TGTGCCAGCAGCTTAGACTCGTCCGGAACAGATACGCAGTATTTT.